A selection of T cell receptor beta chains follows, all from one sample in a study of blood T cell repertoires in COVID-19. Using immunoSEQ multiplex PCR, the repertoire was profiled, and TCRdb retains in-frame clones only, with some absent. The sample lists 150,000 to 200,000 clones, 88% seen once, with under 4.5% in the top ten. Sequences were obtained from peripheral blood. The receptor set was obtained from a woman aged 30 to 39 with acute or convalescent COVID-19. Each CDR3 is given with its conserved first and last residue. Each record gives: J gene, V gene, clone size, D gene, CDR3 protein, CDR3 DNA. D genes are given only for firm matches. Clone size appears in some rows only: once, few, many, or a class for an expanded clone.

>TRBJ2-7|TRBV28|-|TRBD2
CASSSSLAGVAEQYF
TGTGCCAGCAGTTCCAGTCTAGCGGGAGTTGCCGAGCAGTACTTC
>TRBJ2-7|TRBV5-1|once|TRBD1
CASSALRDRGYEQYF
TGCGCCAGCAGCGCGCTGAGGGACAGGGGCTACGAGCAGTACTTC
>TRBJ2-2|TRBV11-3|-|-
CASSLIRGAAGELFF
TGTGCCAGCAGCTTAATCCGGGGGGCGGCCGGGGAGCTGTTTTTT
>TRBJ1-1|TRBV5-5|-|-
CASRARGIPEAFF
TGTGCCAGCAGGGCCAGGGGTATACCTGAAGCTTTCTTT
>TRBJ2-7|TRBV11-2|-|TRBD1
CASSSLMTGTYEQYF
TGTGCCAGCAGCTCCTTGATGACAGGGACCTACGAGCAGTACTTC
>TRBJ2-2|TRBV6-1|-|-
CASSESGSGELFF
TGTGCCAGCAGTGAGAGCGGCTCCGGGGAGCTGTTTTTT
>TRBJ2-5|TRBV5-1|-|TRBD2
CASSFFHSGRRETQYF
TGCGCCAGCAGCTTTTTTCATAGCGGGAGGCGGGAGACCCAGTACTTC
>TRBJ1-1|TRBV28|-|-
CASHDRGEAFF
TGTGCCAGCCACGACAGAGGTGAAGCTTTCTTT
>TRBJ1-3|TRBV28|-|-
CASSWTVSGNTIYF
TGTGCCAGCAGCTGGACAGTCTCTGGAAACACCATATATTTT
>TRBJ2-7|TRBV7-9|-|-
CASSLAEEYEQYF
TGTGCCAGCAGCTTAGCTGAGGAGTACGAGCAGTACTTC
>TRBJ1-2|TRBV5-4|-|-
CASSYGQSYGYTF
TGTGCCAGCAGCTACGGACAGAGCTATGGCTACACCTTC
>TRBJ2-2|TRBV5-1|-|TRBD2
CASSLYGTSGRAGELFF
TGCGCCAGCAGCTTATACGGGACTAGCGGGAGGGCCGGGGAGCTGTTTTTT
>TRBJ1-5|TRBV6-5|-|-
CASSRPGYHQPQHF
TGTGCCAGCAGCCGACCGGGATACCATCAGCCCCAGCATTTT
>TRBJ2-3|TRBV4-1|-|TRBD2
CASSQDFAGAPRTQYF
TGCGCCAGCAGCCAAGATTTTGCGGGAGCGCCCCGGACGCAGTATTTT
>TRBJ2-2|TRBV30|-|-
CAWKTYGELFF
TGTGCCTGGAAAACCTACGGGGAGCTGTTTTTT
>TRBJ1-4|TRBV11-3|-|-
CASSFRIRGANEKLFF
TGTGCCAGCAGCTTTAGGATCAGGGGAGCTAATGAAAAACTGTTTTTT
>TRBJ2-7|TRBV6-6|-|-
CASSWTAYEQYF
TGTGCCAGCAGTTGGACAGCTTACGAGCAGTACTTC
>TRBJ2-5|TRBV24-1|-|TRBD2
CATSDLGLAETQYF
TGTGCCACCAGTGATCTCGGACTAGCTGAGACCCAGTACTTC
>TRBJ2-1|TRBV27|-|-
CASSPLGRGQFF
TGTGCCAGCAGTCCGCTAGGCAGGGGCCAGTTCTTC
>TRBJ2-1|TRBV24-1|-|TRBD2
CATSDFGLAGKDEQFF
TGTGCCACCAGTGACTTCGGACTAGCGGGAAAGGATGAGCAGTTCTTC
>TRBJ2-3|TRBV12-3/TRBV12-4|once|-
CASRTVDTQYF
TGTGCCAGCAGGACTGTGGATACGCAGTATTTT
>TRBJ2-1|TRBV14|-|TRBD2
CASSQPGLANNEQFF
TGTGCCAGCAGCCAACCGGGACTAGCCAACAATGAGCAGTTCTTC
>TRBJ2-3|TRBV5-1|-|TRBD2
CASRPAGSTDTQYF
TGCGCCAGCAGACCAGCGGGATCCACAGATACGCAGTATTTT
>TRBJ2-1|TRBV30|-|-
CAWIVVGDEQFF
TGTGCCTGGATTGTGGTAGGGGATGAGCAGTTCTTC
>TRBJ2-5|TRBV5-1|-|TRBD1
CASSLGGTGEETQYF
TGCGCCAGCAGCTTGGGGGGGACAGGGGAAGAGACCCAGTACTTC
>TRBJ2-1|TRBV5-4|-|-
CASSLGSSYNEQFF
TGTGCCAGCAGCTTGGGGAGCTCCTACAATGAGCAGTTCTTC
>TRBJ2-5|TRBV18|-|TRBD1
CASSLLDREGTQYF
TGTGCCAGCTCACTACTGGACAGGGAAGGGACCCAGTACTTC
>TRBJ2-5|TRBV7-2|-|TRBD2
CASSFSKREAYF
TGTGCCAGCAGCTTCTCCAAACGGGAGGCGTACTTC
>TRBJ1-1|TRBV11-3|-|-
CASSGGFDSEAFF
TGTGCCAGCAGCGGAGGTTTTGACTCTGAAGCTTTCTTT
>TRBJ2-7|TRBV24-1|-|-
CATSDRRTDIYEQYF
TGTGCCACCAGTGACCGCCGGACGGACATCTACGAGCAGTACTTC
>TRBJ1-3|TRBV7-9|-|-
CASSPQGTGNTIYF
TGTGCCAGCAGTCCTCAGGGAACTGGAAACACCATATATTTT
>TRBJ2-5|TRBV14|-|TRBD1
CASSKDRPPGTQYF
TGTGCCAGCAGCAAGGACAGGCCCCCGGGGACCCAGTACTTC
>TRBJ2-3|TRBV28|-|TRBD1
CASLDRGGGDTQYF
TGTGCCAGCCTCGACAGGGGAGGTGGAGATACGCAGTATTTT
>TRBJ2-2|TRBV7-9|-|-
CASSLSPAGRTSGGELFF
TGTGCCAGCAGCTTAAGTCCGGCCGGACGGACATCAGGCGGGGAGCTGTTTTTT
>TRBJ1-6|TRBV11-3|-|-
CASTHIRGRTPLHF
TGTGCCAGCACACATATCCGGGGGAGGACACCCCTCCACTTT
>TRBJ2-1|TRBV4-2|-|-
CASSQVAGENEQFF
TGTGCCAGCAGCCAAGTTGCAGGGGAAAATGAGCAGTTCTTC
>TRBJ2-1|TRBV9|few|TRBD2
CASSVVAVVGREGEQFF
TGTGCCAGCAGCGTAGTGGCGGTTGTTGGGCGGGAGGGTGAGCAGTTCTTC
>TRBJ2-7|TRBV7-9|-|TRBD2
CASSLYTPRWLAGEVEQYF
TGTGCCAGCAGCTTATATACCCCTCGGTGGCTAGCGGGAGAGGTCGAGCAGTACTTC
>TRBJ1-1|TRBV10-3|-|-
CAISEARGGAPMNTEAFF
TGTGCCATCAGTGAGGCGCGGGGGGGGGCGCCGATGAACACTGAAGCTTTCTTT
>TRBJ1-1|TRBV7-9|-|-
CASRTANTEAFF
TGTGCCAGCAGGACAGCTAACACTGAAGCTTTCTTT
>TRBJ1-5|TRBV24-1|-|-
CATSVGQGYSNQPQHF
TGTGCCACCAGTGTAGGGCAGGGTTATAGCAATCAGCCCCAGCATTTT
>TRBJ2-1|TRBV29-1|-|TRBD2
CSVLLADVQFNEQFF
TGCAGCGTTCTACTAGCGGATGTACAATTCAATGAGCAGTTCTTC
>TRBJ1-2|TRBV6-2/TRBV6-3|-|TRBD1
CASSRGQHYGYTF
TGTGCCAGCAGCCGGGGACAGCACTATGGCTACACCTTC
>TRBJ2-7|TRBV19|-|TRBD2
CASSISSGRNYEQYF
TGTGCCAGTAGTATTTCGAGCGGGAGGAACTACGAGCAGTACTTC
>TRBJ2-7|TRBV29-1|-|TRBD2
CSVAGLAGSPYEQYF
TGCAGCGTTGCGGGACTAGCGGGCTCCCCCTACGAGCAGTACTTC
>TRBJ1-2|TRBV28|-|-
CASSLRQYGYTF
TGTGCCAGCAGTTTACGACAGTATGGCTACACCTTC
>TRBJ2-3|TRBV10-2|-|-
CASSGGMSTDTQYF
TGCGCCAGCAGTGGAGGGATGAGCACAGATACGCAGTATTTT
>TRBJ1-2|TRBV23-1|-|-
CASSVGYGYTF
TGCGCCAGCAGCGTCGGCTATGGCTACACCTTC
>TRBJ2-7|TRBV5-1|-|-
CASSLTGSSYEQYF
TGCGCCAGCAGCTTAACTGGGAGCTCCTACGAGCAGTACTTC
>TRBJ2-7|TRBV13|-|-
CASSLAQTYEQYF
TGTGCCAGCAGCTTAGCGCAGACCTACGAGCAGTACTTC
>TRBJ1-4|TRBV3-1/TRBV3-2|once|-
CASSQAALEKLFF
TGTGCCAGCAGCCAAGCCGCCCTAGAAAAACTGTTTTTT
>TRBJ1-4|TRBV25-1|-|-
CASSGQLVEKLFF
TGTGCCAGCAGTGGGCAACTAGTTGAAAAACTGTTTTTT
>TRBJ1-6|TRBV7-2|-|-
CASSLWSQINSPLHF
TGTGCCAGCAGCTTATGGTCACAAATAAATTCACCCCTCCACTTT
>TRBJ1-6|TRBV14|-|TRBD1
CASSEQGAGSPLHF
TGTGCCAGCAGTGAACAGGGGGCAGGGTCACCCCTCCACTTT
>TRBJ2-7|TRBV5-1|-|TRBD2
CASSLDLLAGSYEQYF
TGCGCCAGCAGCTTGGATTTACTAGCGGGCTCCTACGAGCAGTACTTC
>TRBJ2-7|TRBV19|-|-
CASSNPGQVNEQYF
TGTGCCAGTAGTAACCCGGGACAAGTAAACGAGCAGTACTTC
>TRBJ1-1|TRBV23-1|-|-
CASSPQNTEAFF
TGCGCCAGCAGTCCCCAGAACACTGAAGCTTTCTTT